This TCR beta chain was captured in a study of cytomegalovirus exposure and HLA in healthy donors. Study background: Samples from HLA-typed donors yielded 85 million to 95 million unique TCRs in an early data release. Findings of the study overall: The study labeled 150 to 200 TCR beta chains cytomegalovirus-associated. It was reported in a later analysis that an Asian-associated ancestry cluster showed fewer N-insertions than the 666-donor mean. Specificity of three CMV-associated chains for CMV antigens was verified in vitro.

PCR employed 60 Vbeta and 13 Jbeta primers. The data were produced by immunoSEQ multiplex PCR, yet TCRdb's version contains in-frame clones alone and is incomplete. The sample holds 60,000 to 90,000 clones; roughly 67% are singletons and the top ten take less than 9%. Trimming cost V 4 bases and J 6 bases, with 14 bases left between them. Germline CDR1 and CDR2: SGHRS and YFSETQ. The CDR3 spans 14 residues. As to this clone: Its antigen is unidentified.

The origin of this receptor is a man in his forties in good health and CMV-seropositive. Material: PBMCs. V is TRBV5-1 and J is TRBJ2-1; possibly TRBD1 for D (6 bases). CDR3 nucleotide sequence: TGCGCCAGCAGCCACGGACAGTCGACCAATGAGCAGTTCTTC. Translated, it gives CASSHGQSTNEQFF.